These 29 T cell receptor beta chains were sequenced from one sample in a study of control samples from healthy donors and cancer patients. TCRdb keeps only in-frame clones here, not all; method: immunoSEQ multiplex PCR. The top ten clones hold roughly 10% of a sample with 90,000 to 100,000 clones, 79% of them seen once. Sequenced input: blood. The receptor source for this set is a woman younger than 45 in good health.

The rearrangement links TRBV27 to TRBJ2-6; D is possibly TRBD2 (6 bases). Germline V gene sequence: CDR1 MNHEY, CDR2 SMNVEV (reference sequence). The length of the CDR3 is 16 residues. With 5 bases removed from V and 2 bases from J, the gap between germline ends came to 13 bases. The CDR3 nucleotides read TGTGCCAGCAGTCGAGGGGTAGCGGCTGGGGCCAACGTCCTGACTTTC. It codes for CASSRGVAAGANVLTF.

CDR3 DNA: TGTGCCAGCAGCTCAACCCACAGGGGACCTTCTGGAAACACCATATATTTT. Its translation: CASSSTHRGPSGNTIYF. The chain is built from TRBV7-9 and TRBJ1-3; 7 nucleotides match TRBD1. Looked up from germline, CDR1 is SEHNR and CDR2 is FQNEAQ (reference sequence). Trimming took 4 bases from V and 1 from J; bases not matched to a gene: 10. The CDR3 is 17 amino acids.

V gene TRBV27 combines with J gene TRBJ2-1; 16 bases map to TRBD2. The trim removed 5 bases at V and 9 bases at J, leaving 16 bases unmatched. The CDR3 spans 19 residues. The V gene's germline CDR1 is MNHEY and CDR2 SMNVEV (reference sequence). In nucleotides, the CDR3 is TGTGCCAGCAGTCTCTCCGGGACTAGCGGGGGGGCCGGAGGGAGTGAGCAGTTCTTC. Protein: CASSLSGTSGGAGGSEQFF.

The chain combines TRBV7-2 with TRBJ2-1; weak D call: TRBD1 (7 bases). This CDR3 has 16 residues. The V end was cut by 5 bases, the J end by 2 bases, with 16 bases between. The germline V gene encodes CDR1 SGHTA and CDR2 FQGNSA. CDR3 nucleotides: TGTGCCAGCAGCCACCGCCGCGGGACAGCCTACAATGAGCAGTTCTTC. This codes for CASSHRRGTAYNEQFF.

At least ten counts were recorded for this clone. This sequence joins TRBV5-5 and TRBJ2-7; TRBD1 agrees at 10 bases. The CDR3 loop spans 11 amino acids. J was trimmed by 13 bases and V by 4 bases; bases with no gene match: 5. Germline assignment: CDR1 SGHKS and CDR2 YYEKEE (reference sequence). The CDR3: CASSIGTGVYF. The CDR3 DNA is TGTGCCAGCAGCATTGGGACAGGGGTTTACTTC.

A note on this clone: Because it lacks the conserved phenylalanine or tryptophan at the end, this CDR3 is likely a read error. It is unclear where the CDR3 begins or ends on the DNA, so no DNA is shown, and the CDR3 is as TCRdb lists it. The chain combines TRBV6-5 with TRBJ1-2. The CDR3 spans 13 residues, counting both ends. CDR1 is MNHEY, CDR2 SVGAGI, per germline. The chain's CDR3 is CASRDLGTTPPSP.

The CDR3 region is CASSALPGLGEQFF. DNA for the CDR3: TGTGCCAGCTCAGCATTGCCGGGACTTGGCGAGCAGTTCTTC. The chain links TRBV18 to TRBJ2-1; possible D gene TRBD2, 6 bases. The germline gives CDR1 KGHSH, CDR2 LQKENI. Trimming stripped 5 bases from V and 10 bases from J, with 18 bases between. This CDR3 is built from 14 residues.

As to this clone: The same CDR3 can be traced to other DNA sequences in this sample. The chain combines TRBV7-2 with TRBJ2-3; 7 positions match TRBD1. The germline gives CDR1 SGHTA, CDR2 FQGNSA. J lost 0 bases, V lost 5 bases, and 8 bases had no gene match. The CDR3 is 16 residues long. The CDR3 reads CASSQAGTVSTDTQYF. The CDR3 region has the DNA TGTGCCAGCAGCCAGGCCGGGACAGTTAGCACAGATACGCAGTATTTT.

Worth noting for this clone: Within the sample, other DNA sequences also encode this same CDR3. The chain uses TRBV19 and TRBJ1-2; D ambiguous. The CDR3 runs 14 residues. The V and J ends lost 5 bases and 0 bases respectively, with 10 bases between them. Germline CDR1 is LNHDA and CDR2 is SQIVND (reference sequence). The CDR3 is CASSGSGTNYGYTF. CDR3 nucleotide sequence: TGTGCCAGTAGTGGGTCGGGCACTAACTATGGCTACACCTTC.

V usage is TRBV29-1 and J usage is TRBJ2-3, with 8 bases aligning to TRBD2. This CDR3 region has 15 residues. From germline, CDR1 is SQVTM and CDR2 ANQGSEA. Trimming removed 1 base from V and 6 bases from J; junction bases left unmatched: 9. The CDR3 DNA sequence: TGCAGCGTTGAAGGGGTAGCGGGGATACCCGATACGCAGTATTTT. This codes for CSVEGVAGIPDTQYF.

V and J are TRBV30 and TRBJ2-3; D not resolved. Germline values: CDR1 GTSNPN, CDR2 SVGIG (reference sequence). V was trimmed by 1 base and J by 6 bases, leaving 8 bases between them. The CDR3 consists of 12 residues. The chain's CDR3 is CAWSGRLDTQYF. The CDR3 DNA is TGTGCCTGGAGTGGAAGGTTGGATACGCAGTATTTT.

CDR3 sequence reads: CATSRDRLGQQPQHF. The CDR3 nucleotides read TGTGCCACCAGCAGAGATCGGCTGGGCCAGCAGCCCCAGCATTTT. The chain couples TRBV15 to TRBJ1-5; no firm D call. From germline, CDR1 is LNHNV and CDR2 YYDKDF (reference sequence). The V gene lost 0 bases and the J gene lost 7 bases, with 13 bases spanning the gap. The CDR3 is 15 amino acids.

The V gene is TRBV5-4, the J gene TRBJ1-2; D uncertain. The CDR3 totals 13 residues. CDR1 and CDR2 from the germline V gene are SGHNT and YYREEE (reference sequence). Trimming removed 2 bases at V and 4 bases at J, with 9 bases between. The CDR3 here is CASSFTVGYGYTF. Written as DNA, the CDR3 is TGTGCCAGCAGCTTCACTGTTGGCTATGGCTACACCTTC.

DNA for the CDR3: TGTGCCATCAGTGAGATCGCTGGGGCCAACGTCCTGACTTTC. It is translated as CAISEIAGANVLTF. The V gene is TRBV10-3, the J gene TRBJ2-6; D is unresolved. Trimming took off 2 bases at V and 2 bases at J, with 4 bases between the two ends. Germline V gene lookup returns CDR1 ENHRY and CDR2 SYGVKD. The CDR3 is 14 amino acids.

This clone was counted a single time. V gene TRBV3-1 (or the pseudogene TRBV3-2) combines with J gene TRBJ1-3; D possibly corresponds to TRBD1 (6 bases). The CDR3 spans 15 residues. CDR1 LGHDT and CDR2 YNNKEL come from the germline V gene (reference sequence). V was pared by 8 bases and J by 0 bases, with 14 bases between. The CDR3 protein is CASHGRGLSGNTIYF. As DNA, the CDR3 is TGTGCCAGCCACGGCAGGGGCCTCTCTGGAAACACCATATATTTT.

A few counts support this clone. V is TRBV4-3 and J is TRBJ2-4; tentatively, D is TRBD2 (6 bases). V dropped 0 bases and J dropped 6 bases, with 12 bases sitting between them. Germline V lookup: CDR1 LGHNA, CDR2 YSLEER. The CDR3 has 15 amino acids. The CDR3 is CASSQEPGTGNIQYF. DNA for the CDR3: TGCGCCAGCAGCCAAGAGCCGGGGACTGGAAACATTCAGTACTTC.

The chain couples TRBV27 to TRBJ2-7; 9 nucleotides align to TRBD2. Germline CDR1 and CDR2: MNHEY and SMNVEV (reference sequence). This CDR3 region has 15 residues. J was trimmed by 3 bases and V by 0 bases; bases with no gene match: 3. The CDR3 DNA reads as TGTGCCAGCAGTTTATCACCTAGCGGGGTCTACGAGCAGTACTTC. It codes for CASSLSPSGVYEQYF.

The CDR3 reads CASSFGTGPEAFF. DNA of the CDR3: TGTGCCAGCAGCTTCGGGACAGGCCCTGAAGCTTTCTTT. This chain connects TRBV11-2 to TRBJ1-1; 8 nucleotides align to TRBD1. Trimming cost V 3 bases and J 6 bases; bases outside gene matches: 3. CDR3 size: 13 residues. Looked up from germline, CDR1 is SGHAT and CDR2 is FQNNGV.

The V call is TRBV5-1, the J call TRBJ1-2, with D tentatively TRBD1 (6 bases). V was trimmed by 0 bases and J by 4 bases, leaving 10 bases between them. CDR3 length equals 14 residues. Looked up from germline, CDR1 is SGHRS and CDR2 is YFSETQ. For the CDR3, the DNA is TGCGCCAGCAGCTTGGAGGGGGTTATCTATGGCTACACCTTC. It is translated as CASSLEGVIYGYTF.

The chain has TRBV6-1 and TRBJ1-1; D gene ambiguous. The CDR3 totals 12 residues. The germline gives CDR1 MNHNS, CDR2 SASEGT. V lost 2 bases and J lost 6, with 7 bases in between. The CDR3 coding sequence is TGTGCCAGCAGTGAAAAGGCGGCTGAAGCTTTCTTT. This sequence encodes CASSEKAAEAFF.

V usage is TRBV5-6 and J usage is TRBJ1-1; maybe TRBD1 (5 bases). Germline V gene lookup returns CDR1 SGHDT and CDR2 YYEEEE. The CDR3 is 15 amino acids. Trimming took 4 bases from V and 1 from J, leaving 14 bases between them. The CDR3 spells CASSPYRLTNTEAFF. CDR3 in DNA: TGTGCCAGCAGCCCATACAGGTTAACGAACACTGAAGCTTTCTTT.

The chain uses TRBV12-5 and TRBJ2-7; D ambiguous. V was shortened by 2 bases and J by 0 bases, with 17 bases between the two germline ends. Germline V gene lookup returns CDR1 LGHNT and CDR2 FRNRAP. The CDR3 loop spans 17 amino acids. In nucleotides, the CDR3 is TGTGCTAGTGGTTTGAGACATCCATGGGTAAGCTCCTACGAGCAGTACTTC. It yields the protein CASGLRHPWVSSYEQYF.

This clone was detected only once. V and J are TRBV11-2 and TRBJ1-2, with a weak D call TRBD1 (5 bases). CDR1 SGHAT and CDR2 FQNNGV come from the germline V gene. The CDR3 length is 12 residues. The V end was cut by 5 bases, the J end by 4 bases, with 8 bases between. The CDR3 sequence: CASSLGVYGYTF. The CDR3, as DNA: TGTGCCAGCAGCCTGGGGGTCTATGGCTACACCTTC. Supplemented by reference TRBV11-2 and TRBJ1-2, the full variable domain reads EAGVAQSPRYKIIEKRQSVAFWCNPISGHATLYWYQQILGQGPKLLIQFQNNGVVDDSQLPKDRFSAERLKGVDSTLKIQPAKLEDSAVYLCASSLGVYGYTFGSGTRLTVV.

J is TRBJ1-6 and V is TRBV7-2; tentative D call: TRBD1 (5 bases). The CDR3 totals 12 residues. CDR1 is SGHTA, CDR2 FQGNSA, per germline. The germline V and J ends were trimmed by 1 base and 13 bases, with 8 bases remaining between them. DNA for the CDR3: TGTGCCAGCAGCTTAGGGGGCTTCCCCCTCCACTTT. This encodes CASSLGGFPLHF.

The CDR3 sequence is CASSQGGILDYGYTF. The CDR3 region has the DNA TGCGCCAGCAGCCAAGGAGGGATCTTGGACTATGGCTACACCTTC. J is TRBJ1-2 and V is TRBV4-3, with D hard to call. The CDR3 consists of 15 residues. Germline V gene sequence: CDR1 LGHNA, CDR2 YSLEER. Trimming took off 1 base at V and 3 bases at J, with 12 bases between the two ends.

CDR3 residues: CSVGGGPGTGNTIYF. CDR3 coding DNA: TGCAGCGTCGGGGGAGGTCCAGGGACTGGAAACACCATATATTTT. This sequence joins TRBV29-1 and TRBJ1-3, with D possibly being TRBD1 (5 bases). Looked up from germline, CDR1 is SQVTM and CDR2 is ANQGSEA. The CDR3 loop spans 15 amino acids. Trimming removed 6 bases at V and 2 bases at J, with 17 bases between.

V is TRBV5-8 and J is TRBJ1-2; TRBD1 is a possible D gene (5 bases). This CDR3 comprises 13 residues. Germline values: CDR1 SGHTS, CDR2 YDEGEE. V lost 5 bases, J lost 3 bases, and 11 bases lay in between. The chain's CDR3 is CASRGGPYYGYTF. The DNA of the CDR3 is TGTGCCAGCAGGGGGGGACCTTACTATGGCTACACCTTC.

The table lists this clone with a count of one. This chain joins TRBV5-6 and TRBJ2-2; D is unclear. Germline V lookup: CDR1 SGHDT, CDR2 YYEEEE. The ends were cut back, 2 bases at V and 4 bases at J, with 15 bases in the middle. The CDR3 loop spans 16 amino acids. The CDR3 is CASSFSGRLSTGELFF. In DNA form, the CDR3 reads TGTGCCAGCAGCTTTTCCGGCAGGCTCAGCACCGGGGAGCTGTTTTTT. The variable domain in full, completed from reference TRBV5-6 and TRBJ2-2, reads DAGVTQSPTHLIKTRGQQVTLRCSPKSGHDTVSWYQQALGQGPQFIFQYYEEEERQRGNFPDRFSGHQFPNYSSELNVNALLLGDSALYLCASSFSGRLSTGELFFGEGSRLTVL.

V gene TRBV9 combines with J gene TRBJ2-3; the match to TRBD1 covers 7 bases. CDR3 length: 12 amino acids. Trimming took 7 bases from V and 6 from J; bases not matched to a gene: 5. Germline V gene lookup returns CDR1 SGDLS and CDR2 YYNGEE. CDR3 in DNA: TGTGCCAGCTCCCCGGGACAGGATACGCAGTATTTT. Translated: CASSPGQDTQYF.